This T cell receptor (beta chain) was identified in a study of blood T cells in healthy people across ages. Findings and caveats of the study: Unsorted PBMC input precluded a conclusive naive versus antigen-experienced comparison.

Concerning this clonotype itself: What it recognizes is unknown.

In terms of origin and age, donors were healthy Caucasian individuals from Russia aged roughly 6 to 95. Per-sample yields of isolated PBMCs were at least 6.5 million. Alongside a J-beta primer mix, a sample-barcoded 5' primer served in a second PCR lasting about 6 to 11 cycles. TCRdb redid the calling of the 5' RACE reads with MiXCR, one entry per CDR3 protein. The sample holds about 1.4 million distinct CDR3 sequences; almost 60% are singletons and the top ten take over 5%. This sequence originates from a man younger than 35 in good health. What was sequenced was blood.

In DNA, the CDR3 is TGCGCCAGCAGCTTGGGGCACGGTCAGAACACTGAAGCTTTCTTT. Protein product: CASSLGHGQNTEAFF. The chain joins TRBV5-1 to TRBJ1-1; no definite D call. Germline V lookup: CDR1 SGHRS, CDR2 YFSETQ. Trimming took off 0 bases at V and 1 base at J, with 10 bases between the two ends. The CDR3 runs to 15 residues.